These 27 T cell receptor beta chains were sequenced from one sample in a study of T cells in Graves' hyperthyroidism and ophthalmopathy. TCR beta CDR3 sequences were amplified from RNA transcripts. A first-round RT-PCR of the TCR CDR3 used the HTBI primer set. TCRdb reprocessed the multiplex PCR reads with MiXCR, giving one entry per CDR3 protein. Here the sample spans more than 350,000 distinct CDR3 sequences, roughly 15% being singletons. Sequenced sample: blood. Receptor source: a woman aged 55-75 years with Graves' ophthalmopathy.

This clonotype was found a few times. With a much larger clone just one base away, this may be a read error. This chain connects TRBV11-2 to TRBJ2-3, with 11 bases lining up with TRBD2. The CDR3 totals 16 residues. J was trimmed by 1 base and V by 8 bases; bases with no gene match: 8. Germline V gives CDR1 SGHAT, CDR2 FQNNGV. The CDR3 coding sequence is TGTGCCAGCTTGGCTAGCGGGAGGTTGGGCACAGATACGCAGTATTTT. Amino acids: CASLASGRLGTDTQYF.

The sample holds many counts of this clonotype. The rearrangement joins TRBV28 to TRBJ2-7; D might be TRBD1 or TRBD2, each matching 5 bases. Trimming took 6 bases from V and 6 from J, leaving 27 bases between them. The CDR3 covers 17 residues. Germline CDR1 reads MDHEN; CDR2 reads SYDVKM. The CDR3 loop is CASSRPSVGVVSSEQYF. The CDR3 bases are TGTGCCAGCAGCCGCCCATCGGTGGGGGTGGTCTCAAGCGAGCAGTACTTC.

The V and J genes are TRBV5-1 and TRBJ1-4, with 8 bases aligning to TRBD1. V trimming: 2 bases; J trimming: 3 bases; junction bases outside the gene matches: 3. The CDR3 covers 15 residues. Per the germline V gene, CDR1 is SGHRS and CDR2 is YFSETQ. Here the CDR3 reads CASSFQGAPNEKLFF. The CDR3 DNA follows: TGCGCCAGCAGCTTCCAGGGGGCGCCTAATGAAAAACTGTTTTTT.

The sample holds many counts of this clonotype. V is TRBV18 and J is TRBJ2-5, with D uncertain. Germline assignment: CDR1 KGHSH and CDR2 LQKENI. V was trimmed by 3 bases and J by 1 base, leaving 12 bases between them. This CDR3 contains 15 residues. The CDR3 here is CASSPPDWGQETQYF. The DNA of the CDR3 is TGTGCCAGCTCACCTCCCGACTGGGGCCAAGAGACCCAGTACTTC. Together with reference TRBV18 and TRBJ2-5, the CDR3 gives the full variable domain: NAGVMQNPRHLVRRRGQEARLRCSPMKGHSHVYWYRQLPEEGLKFMVYLQKENIIDESGMPKERFSAEFPKEGPSILRIQQVVRGDSAAYFCASSPPDWGQETQYFGPGTRLLVL.

This clonotype was seen a handful of times. J is TRBJ1-5 and V is TRBV18, with TRBD1 identical over 7 bases. Trimming cost V 4 bases and J 1 base; bases outside gene matches: 7. CDR1 is KGHSH, CDR2 LQKENI, per germline. This CDR3 is 16 amino acids long. The CDR3 region has the DNA TGTGCCAGCTCACAGCCCACAGGGGCCAGCAATCAGCCCCAGCATTTT. Translation: CASSQPTGASNQPQHF.

This clonotype was counted a single time. With a much larger clone just one base away, this may be a read error. The chain is built from TRBV7-7 and TRBJ2-5; TRBD2 agrees at 11 bases. CDR1 and CDR2 (germline): SSHAT, FNYEAQ (reference sequence). The CDR3 sequence is 15 residues long. The CDR3 nucleotides read TGTGCTAGCACCCAGACTAGCGGGGACCAAGAGACCCAGTACTTC. Its protein is CASTQTSGDQETQYF. Full variable domain (rest looked up from reference TRBV7-7 and TRBJ2-5): GAGVSQSPRYKVTKRGQDVTLRCDPISSHATLYWYQQALGQGPEFLTYFNYEAQPDKSGLPSDRFSAERPEGSISTLTIQRTEQRDSAMYRCASTQTSGDQETQYFGPGTRLLVL.

V and J are TRBV11-1 and TRBJ2-7, with D possibly matching TRBD1 (6 bases). Germline V gene lookup returns CDR1 SGHAT and CDR2 FQDESV (reference sequence). V was trimmed by 5 bases and J by 2 bases, leaving 13 bases between them. This CDR3 is 14 amino acids long. The CDR3: CASSPRDKAYEQYF. Here the CDR3 DNA reads TGTGCCAGCAGCCCCAGGGACAAAGCCTACGAGCAGTACTTC.

This clonotype was seen a few times. The chain is built from TRBV15 and TRBJ1-5; D gene uncertain. There are 15 residues in the CDR3. V was cut by 0 bases and J by 4 bases, with 10 bases left in between. The germline CDR1 and CDR2 sequences are LNHNV and YYDKDF (reference sequence). As DNA, the CDR3 is TGTGCCACCAGCAGAGATAAGGACGGGAATCAGCCCCAGCATTTT. This sequence encodes CATSRDKDGNQPQHF.

This clonotype came up a few times. The V gene is TRBV27, the J gene TRBJ2-7, with TRBD2 matching over 8 bases. This CDR3 is built from 15 residues. The trim removed 5 bases at V and 3 bases at J, leaving 9 bases unmatched. Per germline, CDR1 MNHEY and CDR2 SMNVEV (reference sequence). CDR3 in amino acids: CASSEREGEFYEQYF. The CDR3 DNA reads as TGTGCCAGCAGTGAACGGGAGGGGGAATTCTACGAGCAGTACTTC.

This chain links TRBV5-5 with TRBJ2-3; D is unresolved. The CDR3 extends over 12 amino acids. Looked up from germline, CDR1 is SGHKS and CDR2 is YYEKEE (reference sequence). Trimming took off 2 bases at V and 6 bases at J, with 7 bases between the two ends. CDR3 DNA: TGTGCCAGCAGCTTCGGCGAGGATACGCAGTATTTT. Its protein is CASSFGEDTQYF.

This clonotype was detected once. The chain carries TRBV11-1 and TRBJ2-3, with D possibly being TRBD2 (7 bases). CDR3 length equals 18 residues. Trimming cost V 5 bases and J 4 bases, with 25 bases left between them. The germline gives CDR1 SGHAT, CDR2 FQDESV (reference sequence). The CDR3 bases are TGTGCCAGCAGCCCTAGGGGGGGCCTTACAGGGTCGGCAGATACGCAGTATTTT. This encodes CASSPRGGLTGSADTQYF. Full variable domain (outside the CDR3, taken from reference TRBV11-1 and TRBJ2-3): EAEVAQSPRYKITEKSQAVAFWCDPISGHATLYWYRQILGQGPELLVQFQDESVVDDSQLPKDRFSAERLKGVDSTLKIQPAELGDSAMYLCASSPRGGLTGSADTQYFGPGTRLTVL.

The sample holds many counts of this clonotype. The chain uses TRBV20-1 and TRBJ2-1, with 7 bases fitting TRBD2. Trimming removed 3 bases from V and 6 bases from J; junction bases left unmatched: 14. This CDR3 is 16 amino acids long. The germline CDR1 and CDR2 sequences are DFQATT and SNEGSKA (reference sequence). CDR3: CSASYPFLAEANEQFF. For the CDR3, the DNA is TGCAGTGCTAGCTACCCGTTCCTAGCGGAGGCCAATGAGCAGTTCTTC.

The CDR3 is CAWTLGLAGVTGANVLTF. Written as DNA, the CDR3 is TGTGCCTGGACTCTAGGTCTAGCGGGAGTCACTGGGGCCAACGTCCTGACTTTC. This sequence joins TRBV30 and TRBJ2-6, with 10 bases that match TRBD2. The ends lost 4 bases at V and 2 bases at J; junction bases unmatched: 11. Germline CDR1 and CDR2: GTSNPN and SVGIG (reference sequence). The CDR3 extends over 18 amino acids.

This clonotype has only a few counts. This chain joins TRBV14 and TRBJ2-7; tentative D call: TRBD1 (6 bases). Germline V gene lookup returns CDR1 SGHDN and CDR2 FVKESK. V gave up 3 bases and J gave up 2 bases, with 11 bases separating them. The CDR3 is made up of 14 amino acids. CDR3 sequence reads: CASSQLGDTYEQYF. The DNA of the CDR3 is TGTGCCAGCAGCCAGTTAGGGGACACCTACGAGCAGTACTTC.

This clonotype was picked up many times. The chain couples TRBV28 to TRBJ2-7, with 8 nucleotides matching TRBD2. The J segment lost 4 bases and the V segment lost 3 bases, leaving 17 bases of the junction unmatched. Germline values: CDR1 MDHEN, CDR2 SYDVKM. CDR3 length: 18 amino acids. The CDR3 sequence: CASSLPSGRREGLYEQYF. Here the CDR3 DNA reads TGTGCCAGCAGTTTGCCTAGCGGGCGAAGGGAGGGGTTATACGAGCAGTACTTC.

In this sample, this clonotype turned up many times. V is TRBV7-2 and J is TRBJ1-2, with D tentatively TRBD1 (5 bases). The CDR3 is 14 amino acids. V was shortened by 5 bases and J by 1 base, with 11 bases between the two germline ends. Per the germline V gene, CDR1 is SGHTA and CDR2 is FQGNSA. The CDR3 DNA is TGTGCCAGCAGCCCGACAGCTAGTAACTATGGCTACACCTTC. Translating gives CASSPTASNYGYTF.

Only a few counts were recorded for this clonotype. CDR3 DNA: TGTGCCACCAGCAGAGATAGGGTCGGGGCGGGCTACGAGCAGTACTTC. Protein product: CATSRDRVGAGYEQYF. V and J are TRBV15 and TRBJ2-7; the D call may be TRBD1 or TRBD2 (5 bases each). CDR1 LNHNV and CDR2 YYDKDF come from the germline V gene (reference sequence). V was cut by 0 bases and J by 3 bases, with 15 bases left in between. This CDR3 comprises 16 residues.

At least ten counts were recorded for this clonotype. The V call is TRBV12-3 or TRBV12-4, the J call TRBJ1-5; no firm D call. Deletions cut 3 bases from V and 7 bases from J, with 10 bases between. The CDR3 has 13 residues. The CDR3 protein is CASSLASGQPQHF. CDR3 bases: TGTGCCAGCAGTTTGGCCTCTGGGCAGCCCCAGCATTTT.

CDR3 sequence: CASSPGAGGSSGANVLTF. The DNA for the CDR3 is TGCGCCAGCAGCCCGGGGGCAGGGGGCTCCTCTGGGGCCAACGTCCTGACTTTC. The chain joins TRBV5-1 to TRBJ2-6, with 8 bases fitting TRBD1. The germline V gene has CDR1 SGHRS and CDR2 YFSETQ. There are 18 residues in the CDR3. With 4 bases clipped from V and 0 bases from J, the junction kept 9 bases outside the gene matches.

V usage is TRBV19 and J usage is TRBJ2-3; no clear D. This CDR3 region has 17 residues. With 0 bases removed from V and 5 bases from J, the gap between germline ends came to 18 bases. Germline-derived CDR1 and CDR2 are LNHDA and SQIVND (reference sequence). This chain's CDR3 is CASSIDLGPPPRDTQYF. Here the CDR3 DNA reads TGTGCCAGTAGTATAGATCTCGGACCGCCACCCAGAGATACGCAGTATTTT.

This chain connects TRBV10-3 to TRBJ2-7; TRBD1 aligns across 7 bases. V lost 4 bases and J lost 2; bases outside the gene matches: 5. The germline CDR1 and CDR2 sequences are ENHRY and SYGVKD. This CDR3 spans 14 amino acids. CDR3 sequence: CAISAGTAPYEQYF. The CDR3, as DNA: TGTGCCATCAGTGCCGGGACAGCCCCCTACGAGCAGTACTTC.

V is TRBV10-3 and J is TRBJ1-3, with D perhaps TRBD1 (5 bases). CDR1 and CDR2 from the germline V gene are ENHRY and SYGVKD. The CDR3 runs to 13 residues. V shed 8 bases and J shed 1 base, with 9 bases lying between them. This CDR3 reads CAISGLSGNTIYF. The CDR3 DNA reads TGTGCCATCTCGGGACTGTCTGGAAACACCATATATTTT.

This chain connects TRBV27 to TRBJ2-7, with D perhaps given as TRBD1 or TRBD2 (5 bases each). With 0 bases removed from V and 4 bases from J, the gap between germline ends came to 13 bases. CDR3 length: 15 residues. Germline V gene lookup returns CDR1 MNHEY and CDR2 SMNVEV (reference sequence). CDR3 loop: CASSLSSGRLYEQYF. Written as DNA, the CDR3 is TGTGCCAGCAGTTTATCGTCGGGACGGCTTTACGAGCAGTACTTC.

There are many counts of this clonotype. The chain links TRBV7-6 to TRBJ2-1; D remains unclear. Germline CDR1 is SGHVS and CDR2 is FNYEAQ. Trimming left V 1 base short and J 0 bases short, with 7 bases between. The CDR3 spans 15 residues. The CDR3 DNA reads TGTGCCAGCAGCTTAGACATGAGCTCCTACAATGAGCAGTTCTTC. It is translated as CASSLDMSSYNEQFF. Based on the CDR3 plus reference TRBV7-6 and TRBJ2-1, the full variable domain is GAGVSQSPRYKVTKRGQDVALRCDPISGHVSLYWYRQALGQGPEFLTYFNYEAQQDKSGLPNDRFSAERPEGSISTLTIQRTEQRDSAMYRCASSLDMSSYNEQFFGPGTRLTVL.

This chain joins TRBV11-2 and TRBJ2-1; 7 nucleotides line up with TRBD2. V trimming: 2 bases; J trimming: 7 bases; junction bases outside the gene matches: 8. This CDR3 has 15 residues. CDR1 is SGHAT, CDR2 FQNNGV, per germline. The CDR3 here is CASSLYGGGWNEQFF. In DNA, the CDR3 is TGTGCCAGCAGCTTATATGGGGGAGGGTGGAATGAGCAGTTCTTC.

This clonotype was found many times. This chain connects TRBV20-1 to TRBJ1-5, with 10 positions matching TRBD1. CDR3 length: 13 residues. V dropped 5 bases and J dropped 5; count of bases not matched to a gene: 3. In germline, CDR1 is DFQATT, CDR2 SNEGSKA (reference sequence). This CDR3 is CSAGGQGDQPQHF. CDR3 in DNA: TGCAGTGCTGGAGGACAGGGGGATCAGCCCCAGCATTTT.

This clonotype showed up just a few times. In DNA, the CDR3 is TGCAGCGTCTCGGGGTCTGGCTACACCTTC. Translated, it gives CSVSGSGYTF. J is TRBJ1-2 and V is TRBV29-1; no firm D call. Germline lookup yields CDR1 SQVTM and CDR2 ANQGSEA. The germline V and J ends were trimmed by 6 bases and 7 bases, with 9 bases remaining between them. This CDR3 spans 10 amino acids.